The 9 T cell receptor beta chains listed next were all sequenced from one sample in a study of blood T cell repertoires in COVID-19. Produced via immunoSEQ multiplex PCR; TCRdb's table is partial and in-frame only. The sample lists around 200,000 clones; about 88% were seen once. Material for sequencing was peripheral blood. The receptor source for this set is a man aged 25-45 years with acute or convalescent COVID-19.

This chain links TRBV27 with TRBJ2-1, with 12 bases identical to TRBD2. The germline gives CDR1 MNHEY, CDR2 SMNVEV (reference sequence). This CDR3 is built from 19 residues. Trimming at V came to 4 bases and at J to 8 bases, leaving 18 bases not matched to a gene. The CDR3: CASSSGTGMTSGRGDEQFF. The CDR3 DNA reads TGTGCCAGCAGTTCAGGGACGGGGATGACTAGCGGGAGAGGGGATGAGCAGTTCTTC.

CDR3 nucleotide sequence: TGCAGTGCTAGTTCCCTAGCGGGGGCCTTACAAGAGACCCAGTACTTC. Translating it yields CSASSLAGALQETQYF. The chain is built from TRBV20-1 and TRBJ2-5, with TRBD2 matching over 10 bases. The ends lost 3 bases at V and 2 bases at J; junction bases unmatched: 9. Germline values: CDR1 DFQATT, CDR2 SNEGSKA (reference sequence). The CDR3 is 16 amino acids.

This chain connects TRBV7-2 to TRBJ2-7; a possible D gene is TRBD1 (6 bases). Germline lookup yields CDR1 SGHTA and CDR2 FQGNSA. Trimming removed 2 bases from V and 3 bases from J, with 11 bases in between. The CDR3 is 14 residues long. The CDR3, as DNA: TGTGCCAGCAGCTTATCCAGGGGTGACTACGAGCAGTACTTC. Residues: CASSLSRGDYEQYF. Supplemented by reference TRBV7-2 and TRBJ2-7, the full variable domain reads GAGVSQSPSNKVTEKGKDVELRCDPISGHTALYWYRQSLGQGLEFLIYFQGNSAPDKSGLPSDRFSAERTGGSVSTLTIQRTQQEDSAVYLCASSLSRGDYEQYFGPGTRLTVT.

V and J are TRBV3-1 (or the pseudogene TRBV3-2) and TRBJ1-4, with a weak D call TRBD1 (5 bases). This CDR3 has 15 amino acids. Trimming shortened V by 1 base and J by 12 bases, and 18 bases separated the two germline ends. CDR1 is LGHDT, CDR2 YNNKEL, per germline (reference sequence). CDR3 amino acids: CASSQGRLSARELFF. CDR3 coding DNA: TGTGCCAGCAGCCAAGGACGTCTTTCAGCCAGGGAACTGTTTTTT.

The chain joins TRBV6-5 to TRBJ2-1; TRBD2 is a possible D gene (6 bases). From germline, CDR1 is MNHEY and CDR2 SVGAGI. Trimming cost V 5 bases and J 2 bases, with 13 bases left between them. This CDR3 comprises 15 residues. CDR3 DNA: TGTGCCAGCAGTCCCATCGCGGGAACCTACAATGAGCAGTTCTTC. It is translated as CASSPIAGTYNEQFF.

The CDR3 DNA sequence: TGTGCCAGCAGGGCGGCGGGAGGGTCCTACAATGAGCAGTTCTTC. This sequence encodes CASRAAGGSYNEQFF. V is TRBV28 and J is TRBJ2-1, with 9 bases that match TRBD2. Germline V gives CDR1 MDHEN, CDR2 SYDVKM. With 6 bases clipped from V and 1 base from J, the junction kept 4 bases outside the gene matches. CDR3 size: 15 residues.

This clone was observed once. The chain employs TRBV19 and TRBJ1-2, with D tentatively TRBD1 (6 bases). The CDR3 extends over 14 amino acids. The germline V gene encodes CDR1 LNHDA and CDR2 SQIVND (reference sequence). V was shortened by 5 bases and J by 10 bases, with 20 bases between the two germline ends. CDR3: CASSAGTPNLVYTF. The CDR3 DNA reads as TGTGCCAGTAGTGCCGGGACACCGAATTTAGTCTACACCTTC. The variable domain in full, with the rest retrieved from reference TRBV19 and TRBJ1-2, is DGGITQSPKYLFRKEGQNVTLSCEQNLNHDAMYWYRQDPGQGLRLIYYSQIVNDFQKGDIAEGYSVSREKKESFPLTVTSAQKNPTAFYLCASSAGTPNLVYTFGSGTRLTVV.

This chain uses TRBV4-2 with TRBJ2-4; D is unclear. V was shortened by 1 base and J by 2 bases, with 9 bases between the two germline ends. This CDR3 is built from 15 residues. The germline CDR1 and CDR2 sequences are LGHNA and YNFKEQ. The CDR3 spells CASSQVLRSKNIQYF. CDR3 nucleotide sequence: TGTGCCAGCAGCCAAGTGTTGCGGTCCAAAAACATTCAGTACTTC.

The V and J genes are TRBV6-6 and TRBJ1-5; weak D call: TRBD1 (6 bases). This CDR3 has 16 amino acids. Germline V CDR1 and CDR2: MNHNY, SVGAGI (reference sequence). Between the trimmed V and J ends, which lost 6 bases and 3 bases, there was a span of 18 bases. The CDR3 DNA sequence: TGTGCCAGCAGGAAAGCCCCAGGGGCTCACAATCAGCCCCAGCATTTT. Its protein product is CASRKAPGAHNQPQHF.